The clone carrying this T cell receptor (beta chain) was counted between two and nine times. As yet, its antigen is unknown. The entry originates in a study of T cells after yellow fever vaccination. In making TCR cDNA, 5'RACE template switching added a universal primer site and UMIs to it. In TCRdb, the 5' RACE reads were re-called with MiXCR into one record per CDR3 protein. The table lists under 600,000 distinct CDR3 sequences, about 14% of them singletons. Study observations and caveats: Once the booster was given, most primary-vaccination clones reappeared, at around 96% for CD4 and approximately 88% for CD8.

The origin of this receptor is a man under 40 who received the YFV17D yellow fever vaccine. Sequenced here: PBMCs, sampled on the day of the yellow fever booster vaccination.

CDR3 DNA sequence: TGTGCCAGCAGTTTCTACCGGGACAGCAATCAGCCCCAGCATTTT. Translating it yields CASSFYRDSNQPQHF. This chain links TRBV6-5 with TRBJ1-5; D perhaps matches TRBD1 (5 bases). V was shortened by 4 bases and J by 1 base, with 11 bases between the two germline ends. The CDR3 is made up of 15 amino acids. CDR1 and CDR2 from the germline V gene are MNHEY and SVGAGI.